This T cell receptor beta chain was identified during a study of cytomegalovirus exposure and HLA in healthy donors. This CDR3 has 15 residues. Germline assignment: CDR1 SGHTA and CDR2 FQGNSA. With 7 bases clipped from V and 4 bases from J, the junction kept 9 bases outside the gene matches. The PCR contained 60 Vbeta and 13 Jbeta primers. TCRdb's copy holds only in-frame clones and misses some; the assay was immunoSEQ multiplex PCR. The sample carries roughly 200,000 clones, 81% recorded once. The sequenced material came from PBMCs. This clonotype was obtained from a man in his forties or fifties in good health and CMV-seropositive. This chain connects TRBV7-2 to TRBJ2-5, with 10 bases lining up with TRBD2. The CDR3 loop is CASIPSGGLGETQYF. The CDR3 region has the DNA TGTGCCAGCATCCCTAGCGGGGGCTTGGGAGAGACCCAGTACTTC.